A single T cell receptor beta chain is shown here with its context. Authors' methods: Reference gene primer amplification gave estimated nucleated cell counts. TCRdb's copy holds only in-frame clones and misses some; the assay was immunoSEQ multiplex PCR. V, J and clone size were drawn from that table, and D and trimming were deduced from the DNA. The sample lists roughly 90,000 clones; roughly 85% were seen once. This record comes from a study of blood T cell repertoires in COVID-19. Turning to the study itself: The study drew acute and convalescent COVID-19 samples from the United States, Italy and Spain.

The origin of this receptor is an elderly man with acute or convalescent COVID-19. What was sequenced was peripheral blood.

CDR3: CASSLVSGIPYEQYF. The CDR3 coding sequence is TGTGCCAGCAGCTTAGTTAGCGGGATCCCCTACGAGCAGTACTTC. The chain links TRBV7-2 to TRBJ2-7; 8 bases align to TRBD2. The V gene end was trimmed by 1 base and the J gene end by 2 bases; junction bases not matched to a gene: 4. Germline V gene sequence: CDR1 SGHTA, CDR2 FQGNSA. The CDR3 extends over 15 amino acids.